These 17 T cell receptor beta chains share one sample of origin, sequenced in a study of blood T cell repertoires in COVID-19. Clones were sequenced by immunoSEQ multiplex PCR, and TCRdb holds only the in-frame ones, with some missing. The sample lists about 260,000 clones, 80% to 90% occurring once. The sequencing sample was made of PBMCs or T cells enriched from blood (not recorded which). The receptors come from a woman under 30 who had recovered from COVID-19.

This clone was seen only a few times. The genes are TRBV5-5 and TRBJ2-1; D is uncertain. The CDR3 consists of 14 residues. The ends were cut back, 0 bases at V and 5 bases at J, with 9 bases in the middle. CDR1 is SGHKS and CDR2 is YYEKEE in the germline V gene (reference sequence). The CDR3 nucleotides read TGTGCCAGCAGCTTGGAGAGACAAAACAATGAGCAGTTCTTC. Residues: CASSLERQNNEQFF.

This chain links TRBV9 with TRBJ2-1, with 12 positions matching TRBD2. Per germline, CDR1 SGDLS and CDR2 YYNGEE. V lost 0 bases to trimming and J lost 7 bases; unmatched junction nucleotides: 5. This CDR3 is 16 amino acids long. DNA of the CDR3: TGTGCCAGCAGCGTAGCGCCTAGCGGGGGGGCAAATGAGCAGTTCTTC. It is translated as CASSVAPSGGANEQFF.

This clone was seen just once. This chain joins TRBV11-2 and TRBJ2-3; the match to TRBD2 covers 7 bases. Germline-derived CDR1 and CDR2 are SGHAT and FQNNGV. This CDR3 has 16 residues. Germline trimming cut 5 bases from V and 4 bases from J; bases unmatched to any gene: 12. The CDR3 coding sequence is TGTGCCAGCAGCCTCAAGGAAGCGGGGAGAGCAGATACGCAGTATTTT. Residues: CASSLKEAGRADTQYF.

The genes are TRBV11-2 and TRBJ1-2; possible D gene TRBD1, 5 bases. The CDR3 spans 13 residues. V was shortened by 6 bases and J by 13 bases, with 21 bases between the two germline ends. Looked up from germline, CDR1 is SGHAT and CDR2 is FQNNGV. As DNA, the CDR3 is TGTGCCAGCAGTCCTTCCAGGGCACGCGCTAGCACCTTC. It yields the protein CASSPSRARASTF.

The chain couples TRBV2 to TRBJ1-1; 7 positions match TRBD1. Germline CDR1 reads SNHLY; CDR2 reads FYNNEI. Trimming removed 7 bases from V and 0 bases from J; junction bases left unmatched: 5. The CDR3 is 14 residues long. CDR3 amino acids: CASTEGGLNTEAFF. The CDR3 region has the DNA TGTGCCAGCACCGAAGGGGGCCTGAACACTGAAGCTTTCTTT.

The rearrangement joins TRBV5-4 to TRBJ1-2; 10 nucleotides agree with TRBD1. Germline lookup yields CDR1 SGHNT and CDR2 YYREEE (reference sequence). This CDR3 spans 16 amino acids. V lost 3 bases, J lost 10 bases, and 15 bases stayed unmatched. The CDR3 bases are TGTGCCAGCAGCTCACCGAGTCTCCGACAGGGGGCTCACTACACCTTC. Translation: CASSSPSLRQGAHYTF.

The J gene is TRBJ2-1, the V gene TRBV6-5, with 7 positions matching TRBD2. V lost 6 bases, J lost 4 bases, and 9 bases stayed unmatched. Germline CDR1 reads MNHEY; CDR2 reads SVGAGI. The CDR3 loop spans 15 amino acids. The CDR3 is CASSRLAGWYNEQFF. The CDR3, as DNA: TGTGCCAGCAGCCGACTAGCAGGATGGTACAATGAGCAGTTCTTC.

Concerning this clone itself: In the same sample, other DNA sequences code for this CDR3. The V and J genes are TRBV9 and TRBJ1-2; D is uncertain. Per germline, CDR1 SGDLS and CDR2 YYNGEE. V was pared by 0 bases and J by 8 bases, with 5 bases between. CDR3 length: 11 amino acids. CDR3 nucleotide sequence: TGTGCCAGCAGCGTAGCAGGAGGCTACACCTTC. This encodes CASSVAGGYTF. Filled out from reference TRBV9 and TRBJ1-2, the complete variable domain reads DSGVTQTPKHLITATGQRVTLRCSPRSGDLSVYWYQQSLDQGLQFLIQYYNGEERAKGNILERFSAQQFPDLHSELNLSSLELGDSALYFCASSVAGGYTFGSGTRLTVV.

This sequence joins TRBV5-1 and TRBJ1-4; 7 bases line up with TRBD1. CDR1 SGHRS and CDR2 YFSETQ come from the germline V gene. CDR3 size: 17 residues. The J segment lost 5 bases and the V segment lost 4 bases, leaving 14 bases of the junction unmatched. DNA of the CDR3: TGCGCCAGCAGCCCTTTCCCACCGACAGGGATAAATGAAAAACTGTTTTTT. This sequence encodes CASSPFPPTGINEKLFF.

This chain uses TRBV28 with TRBJ2-5, with D unresolved. Per germline, CDR1 MDHEN and CDR2 SYDVKM. This CDR3 has 15 residues. The V gene lost 5 bases and the J gene lost 5 bases, with 18 bases spanning the gap. CDR3 residues: CASSNKDTSVETQYF. The CDR3 nucleotides are TGTGCCAGCAGTAACAAAGACACGTCAGTGGAGACCCAGTACTTC. The entire variable domain, with the rest obtained from reference TRBV28 and TRBJ2-5, is as follows: DVKVTQSSRYLVKRTGEKVFLECVQDMDHENMFWYRQDPGLGLRLIYFSYDVKMKEKGDIPEGYSVSREKKERFSLILESASTNQTSMYLCASSNKDTSVETQYFGPGTRLLVL.

V and J are TRBV6-4 and TRBJ1-2; no clear D gene. The germline gives CDR1 MRHNA, CDR2 SNTAGT. This CDR3 region has 13 residues. V shed 0 bases and J shed 7 bases, with 9 bases lying between them. The chain's CDR3 is CASSDSSRLGYTF. CDR3 in DNA: TGTGCCAGCAGTGACTCGTCACGACTTGGCTACACCTTC.

The chain recombines TRBV5-1 with TRBJ2-1; D might be TRBD2 (6 bases). This CDR3 comprises 16 residues. Trimming left V 1 base short and J 8 bases short, with 19 bases between. Germline lookup yields CDR1 SGHRS and CDR2 YFSETQ. CDR3 region: CASSLSSLAMRDEQFF. The CDR3 nucleotides are TGCGCCAGCAGCTTGTCGTCCCTAGCGATGAGAGATGAGCAGTTCTTC.

The genes are TRBV18 and TRBJ2-3; TRBD2 might be the D (5 bases). V lost 1 base, J lost 6 bases, and 17 bases lay in between. This CDR3 contains 16 residues. Germline-derived CDR1 and CDR2 are KGHSH and LQKENI. The CDR3 loop is CASSPRASLSVDTQYF. In nucleotides, the CDR3 is TGTGCCAGCTCACCACGCGCTAGCTTATCAGTTGATACGCAGTATTTT.

The J gene is TRBJ2-2, the V gene TRBV19; maybe TRBD1 (5 bases). CDR1 is LNHDA and CDR2 is SQIVND in the germline V gene (reference sequence). V lost 3 bases to trimming and J lost 1 base, with 15 bases between them. CDR3 length equals 17 residues. The CDR3 is CASSIRQGTMNTGELFF. The CDR3 nucleotides are TGTGCCAGTAGTATCCGCCAGGGCACGATGAACACCGGGGAGCTGTTTTTT.

The rearrangement links TRBV15 to TRBJ2-1; D is perhaps TRBD2 (6 bases). Trimming took off 4 bases at V and 7 bases at J, with 14 bases between the two ends. CDR1 LNHNV and CDR2 YYDKDF come from the germline V gene (reference sequence). CDR3 size: 14 residues. CDR3 loop: CATSIFRGTNEQFF. In DNA form, the CDR3 reads TGTGCCACCAGCATTTTCCGCGGGACGAATGAGCAGTTCTTC.

The chain uses TRBV27 and TRBJ1-6, with TRBD1 matching over 7 bases. V lost 7 bases to trimming and J lost 10 bases; unmatched junction nucleotides: 10. CDR1 MNHEY and CDR2 SMNVEV come from the germline V gene (reference sequence). The CDR3 is 14 residues long. CDR3 nucleotides: TGTGCCAGCACCCAGGGGGATTTGTTGTCACCCCTCCACTTT. Translating it yields CASTQGDLLSPLHF.

The genes are TRBV10-3 and TRBJ1-2; 7 nucleotides line up with TRBD1. The CDR3 is 14 residues long. Germline trimming cut 5 bases from V and 7 bases from J; bases unmatched to any gene: 10. Germline CDR1 is ENHRY and CDR2 is SYGVKD. CDR3 sequence reads: CAISRFTGEAGYTF. CDR3 bases: TGTGCCATCAGTAGATTTACAGGGGAGGCTGGCTACACCTTC.